This TCR beta chain was observed in a study of shared clonotypes between healthy human individuals. Study-level points and caveats: Memory subsets had estimated richness that was generally smaller than that of naive subsets.

Germline V lookup: CDR1 LNHDA, CDR2 SQIVND (reference sequence). The CDR3 is 14 residues long. V lost 7 bases and J lost 2, with 14 bases in between. Points on this clone: Its target is not known.

None of the donors, who were healthy HIV-negative adults, had recently had acute infections or vaccinations. Nashville, Tennessee was home to all donors, who were Caucasian adults. Some clones are missing from TCRdb's copy, which holds only in-frame ones; the method was immunoSEQ multiplex PCR. The data hold 2,500,000 or so clones, with more than 80% observed a single time. The chain carries TRBV19 and TRBJ1-2, with D possibly matching TRBD1 (5 bases). The sequencing sample was made of naive CD4+ T cells sorted from blood. Subset noted: CD45RA+ positively selected. This TCR was recovered from a man aged 18 to 30 in good health. In DNA form, the CDR3 reads TGTGCCAGTATGGGGGTGTTTTGGAACTATGGCTACACCTTC. Translated, it gives CASMGVFWNYGYTF.